One and the same sample provided the 32 T cell receptor beta chains below, sequenced in a study of patients and donors after allogeneic stem cell transplantation. From the RT-PCR reads, TCRdb called clonotypes with MiXCR, one entry per CDR3 protein. The sample records more than 850,000 distinct CDR3 sequences, approximately 18% being singletons. The sample comprised blood, either unsorted or a sorted T cell fraction (not recorded which). Receptors originate from a human donor who was either an allogeneic HSCT recipient or a stem cell or donor lymphocyte infusion donor (not recorded which). It is not recorded whose cells these are; they may come from a transplant donor.

The chain couples TRBV9 to TRBJ1-1; unclear D gene. Looked up from germline, CDR1 is SGDLS and CDR2 is YYNGEE. The CDR3 extends over 15 amino acids. V gave up 0 bases and J gave up 2 bases, with 11 bases separating them. The CDR3 DNA follows: TGTGCCAGCAGCGTAGCCTCCGGGCCTAACACTGAAGCTTTCTTT. Translated: CASSVASGPNTEAFF.

The rearrangement uses TRBV28 and TRBJ1-6; 10 nucleotides match TRBD1. Germline trimming cut 5 bases from V and 7 bases from J; bases unmatched to any gene: 8. Germline CDR1 reads MDHEN; CDR2 reads SYDVKM. The CDR3 is made up of 16 amino acids. The CDR3 loop reads CASSNPGTGENSPLHF. CDR3 coding DNA: TGTGCCAGCAGTAACCCCGGGACAGGGGAAAATTCACCCCTCCACTTT.

This chain joins TRBV9 and TRBJ2-3, with a weak D call TRBD1 (5 bases). The V end lost 0 bases, the J end lost 2 bases, and 10 bases lay between the germline ends. This CDR3 comprises 15 residues. Looked up from germline, CDR1 is SGDLS and CDR2 is YYNGEE. The CDR3 reads CASSVGQINTDTQYF. The CDR3 coding sequence is TGTGCCAGCAGCGTAGGACAGATTAACACAGATACGCAGTATTTT.

This clonotype was recorded a few times. The genes are TRBV27 and TRBJ2-4; D remains ambiguous. Trimming shortened V by 5 bases and J by 0 bases, and 11 bases separated the two germline ends. Looked up from germline, CDR1 is MNHEY and CDR2 is SMNVEV (reference sequence). The CDR3 spans 15 residues. CDR3 region: CASSPRGTAKNIQYF. CDR3 DNA: TGTGCCAGCAGTCCCCGTGGTACAGCCAAAAACATTCAGTACTTC.

This clonotype was found a few times. This chain joins TRBV12-3 or TRBV12-4 and TRBJ1-6; D might be TRBD1 (5 bases). The V end lost 1 base, the J end lost 7 bases, and 11 bases lay between the germline ends. The CDR3 runs 15 residues. The CDR3 nucleotides read TGTGCCAGCAGTTTAGAGGCAGGGAAAAATTCACCCCTCCACTTT. This codes for CASSLEAGKNSPLHF.

This clonotype was detected a few times. The V call is TRBV4-3, the J call TRBJ1-5; TRBD1 is a possible D gene (5 bases). The CDR3 length is 15 residues. In germline, CDR1 is LGHNA, CDR2 YSLEER. Deletions cut 0 bases from V and 7 bases from J, with 13 bases between. Here the CDR3 DNA reads TGCGCCAGCAGCCAAGATGTTGGGGCATACCAGCCCCAGCATTTT. It specifies CASSQDVGAYQPQHF.

This clonotype was observed a handful of times. V and J are TRBV9 and TRBJ2-7; TRBD1 is a possible D gene (7 bases). The V and J ends lost 4 bases and 3 bases respectively, with 23 bases between them. Germline assignment: CDR1 SGDLS and CDR2 YYNGEE. This CDR3 has 17 residues. In DNA form, the CDR3 reads TGTGCCAGCAGCCCCATCCAGGGGGACGGCGGGGTCTACGAGCAGTACTTC. Translation gives CASSPIQGDGGVYEQYF.

The table lists this clonotype with many counts. The V and J genes are TRBV12-3 or TRBV12-4 and TRBJ2-7; 8 bases are shared with TRBD1. The CDR3 length is 14 residues. V was clipped by 6 bases and J by 3 bases; unmatched bases: 7. Written as DNA, the CDR3 is TGTGCCAGCAGCCGACAGGGGACTCACTACGAGCAGTACTTC. It is translated as CASSRQGTHYEQYF.

This clonotype occurred many times. V is TRBV2 and J is TRBJ1-1; TRBD1 matches 8 bases. J gave up 4 bases and V 2 bases, and 6 bases lay outside the gene matches. The CDR3 is 15 amino acids. Germline-derived CDR1 and CDR2 are SNHLY and FYNNEI. The CDR3 region is CASSELQGAITEAFF. As DNA, the CDR3 is TGTGCCAGCAGTGAATTGCAGGGGGCTATCACTGAAGCTTTCTTT.

The chain couples TRBV5-1 to TRBJ1-1, with no clear D. Between the trimmed V and J ends, which lost 4 bases and 1 base, there was a span of 11 bases. Germline CDR1 is SGHRS and CDR2 is YFSETQ. The CDR3 spans 14 residues. The CDR3 DNA follows: TGCGCCAGCAGCCCCCTACGGGGGAACACTGAAGCTTTCTTT. Translated, it gives CASSPLRGNTEAFF.

V gene TRBV2 combines with J gene TRBJ2-3; 10 nucleotides align to TRBD2. Germline assignment: CDR1 SNHLY and CDR2 FYNNEI. Trimming cost V 6 bases and J 6 bases; bases outside gene matches: 9. This CDR3 comprises 15 residues. Written as DNA, the CDR3 is TGTGCCAGCAGCGCGAGCGGGGGGGCGGGGGATACGCAGTATTTT. It specifies CASSASGGAGDTQYF.

The genes are TRBV5-1 and TRBJ2-7; 7 bases are a match to TRBD2. The CDR3 has 13 amino acids. With 4 bases clipped from V and 5 bases from J, the junction kept 6 bases outside the gene matches. Per germline, CDR1 SGHRS and CDR2 YFSETQ. The CDR3 DNA is TGCGCCAGCAGCAGGGTGGGGGGGGACGAGCAGTACTTC. This translates into CASSRVGGDEQYF.

The chain couples TRBV24-1 to TRBJ2-2; 9 bases line up with TRBD1. Germline-derived CDR1 and CDR2 are KGHDR and SFDVKD. The CDR3 covers 16 residues. V shed 2 bases and J 3 bases; nucleotides not matched to a gene: 3. Here the CDR3 reads CATSDSGQGDTGELFF. In DNA form, the CDR3 reads TGTGCCACCAGTGATTCGGGACAGGGAGACACCGGGGAGCTGTTTTTT.

In its sample, this clonotype was seen a few times. The genes are TRBV12-3 or TRBV12-4 and TRBJ1-1; 9 bases agree with TRBD1. The V segment lost 3 bases and the J segment 4 bases; nucleotides outside the gene matches: 6. CDR3 length: 15 residues. The CDR3 nucleotides read TGTGCCAGCAGTTTGATGACAGGGGGTCGCACTGAAGCTTTCTTT. Residues: CASSLMTGGRTEAFF.

This clonotype was observed a handful of times. The rearrangement joins TRBV29-1 to TRBJ1-1; D might be TRBD1 (5 bases). Germline V lookup: CDR1 SQVTM, CDR2 ANQGSEA. The CDR3 runs to 14 residues. Trimming shortened V by 0 bases and J by 3 bases, and 11 bases separated the two germline ends. The CDR3 DNA reads TGCAGCGTTGAAGAGCAGGGAGGGGACACTGAAGCTTTCTTT. Translated: CSVEEQGGDTEAFF. Variable domain in full (rest from reference TRBV29-1 and TRBJ1-1): SAVISQKPSRDICQRGTSLTIQCQVDSQVTMMFWYRQQPGQSLTLIATANQGSEATYESGFVIDKFPISRPNLTFSTLTVSNMSPEDSSIYLCSVEEQGGDTEAFFGQGTRLTVV.

This clonotype came up a few times. V and J are TRBV20-1 and TRBJ2-1, with a possible D match to TRBD2 (6 bases). This CDR3 has 13 residues. V was shortened by 6 bases and J by 9 bases, with 18 bases between the two germline ends. CDR1 is DFQATT and CDR2 is SNEGSKA in the germline V gene (reference sequence). The DNA of the CDR3 is TGCAGTGCCAGCGCGGGGCCCGGTACTGAGCAGTTCTTC. Translating gives CSASAGPGTEQFF.

The chain couples TRBV2 to TRBJ2-1; D may be TRBD2 (6 bases). Germline V gene lookup returns CDR1 SNHLY and CDR2 FYNNEI. CDR3 length equals 14 residues. The V and J ends lost 6 bases and 5 bases respectively, with 14 bases between them. CDR3 sequence reads: CASSAGGGNNEQFF. For the CDR3, the DNA is TGTGCCAGCAGCGCGGGTGGAGGGAACAATGAGCAGTTCTTC.

The sample holds one count of this clonotype. V gene TRBV7-9 combines with J gene TRBJ1-2; D is uncertain. Trimming cost V 3 bases and J 4 bases, with 6 bases left between them. Germline CDR1 SEHNR, CDR2 FQNEAQ (reference sequence). The CDR3 has 12 residues. The DNA for the CDR3 is TGTGCCAGCAGCTTCGACCGCTATGGCTACACCTTC. Translation gives CASSFDRYGYTF. Complete variable domain (other parts from reference TRBV7-9 and TRBJ1-2): DTGVSQNPRHKITKRGQNVTFRCDPISEHNRLYWYRQTLGQGPEFLTYFQNEAQLEKSRLLSDRFSAERPKGSFSTLEIQRTEQGDSAMYLCASSFDRYGYTFGSGTRLTVV.

J is TRBJ2-1 and V is TRBV5-5; weak D call: TRBD1 (6 bases). The CDR3 extends over 15 amino acids. V dropped 5 bases and J dropped 1 base, with 13 bases sitting between them. Germline lookup yields CDR1 SGHKS and CDR2 YYEKEE (reference sequence). CDR3 nucleotide sequence: TGTGCCAGCAGTTGGACAAGGGGGTCCTACAATGAGCAGTTCTTC. This sequence encodes CASSWTRGSYNEQFF. The full variable domain, rest sourced from reference TRBV5-5 and TRBJ2-1, is DAGVTQSPTHLIKTRGQQVTLRCSPISGHKSVSWYQQVLGQGPQFIFQYYEKEERGRGNFPDRFSARQFPNYSSELNVNALLLGDSALYLCASSWTRGSYNEQFFGPGTRLTVL.

A few counts support this clonotype. This chain joins TRBV15 and TRBJ2-7; D is uncertain. Per the germline V gene, CDR1 is LNHNV and CDR2 is YYDKDF (reference sequence). The CDR3 length is 14 residues. The V end lost 1 base, the J end lost 7 bases, and 14 bases lay between the germline ends. CDR3 nucleotide sequence: TGTGCCACCAGCAGAGTGGGCCGCTCTGGGGAGCAGTACTTC. It specifies CATSRVGRSGEQYF.

This clonotype was recorded a few times. The J gene is TRBJ1-3, the V gene TRBV2; no clear D gene. Germline-derived CDR1 and CDR2 are SNHLY and FYNNEI. The CDR3 spans 13 residues. Deletions cut 3 bases from V and 1 base from J, with 4 bases between. The CDR3 protein is CASSEESGNTIYF. In nucleotides, the CDR3 is TGTGCCAGCAGTGAGGAATCTGGAAACACCATATATTTT.

Only a few counts were recorded for this clonotype. J is TRBJ1-6 and V is TRBV5-1; 7 bases are a match to TRBD1. V lost 7 bases, J lost 8 bases, and 6 bases stayed unmatched. The CDR3 contains 13 residues. Looked up from germline, CDR1 is SGHRS and CDR2 is YFSETQ. CDR3 in amino acids: CASQQGSDSPLHF. Here the CDR3 DNA reads TGCGCCAGCCAACAGGGGTCTGATTCACCCCTCCACTTT.

This chain connects TRBV7-9 to TRBJ1-1; no reliable D call. CDR1 is SEHNR and CDR2 is FQNEAQ in the germline V gene (reference sequence). The V and J ends lost 4 bases and 5 bases respectively, with 11 bases between them. The CDR3 extends over 13 amino acids. The CDR3 DNA follows: TGTGCCAGCAGCTCCGGGAACCCTACTGAAGCTTTCTTT. It yields the protein CASSSGNPTEAFF. The full variable domain, with the rest looked up from reference TRBV7-9 and TRBJ1-1, is DTGVSQNPRHKITKRGQNVTFRCDPISEHNRLYWYRQTLGQGPEFLTYFQNEAQLEKSRLLSDRFSAERPKGSFSTLEIQRTEQGDSAMYLCASSSGNPTEAFFGQGTRLTVV.

The rearrangement uses TRBV6-1 and TRBJ2-1; 9 nucleotides align to TRBD2. V shed 8 bases and J 0 bases; nucleotides not matched to a gene: 8. This CDR3 spans 16 amino acids. Germline V gene data show CDR1 as MNHNS and CDR2 as SASEGT. The CDR3 bases are TGTGCCAGCCGCCCCATAGCGGGGGCCTCCTACAATGAGCAGTTCTTC. This encodes CASRPIAGASYNEQFF.

This clonotype was counted a few times. This rearrangement joins TRBV7-2 to TRBJ1-4; no reliable D call. V dropped 4 bases and J dropped 1 base, with 13 bases sitting between them. Per germline, CDR1 SGHTA and CDR2 FQGNSA. This CDR3 spans 16 amino acids. CDR3 loop: CASSSSLLQTNEKLFF. Here the CDR3 DNA reads TGTGCCAGCAGCTCCTCTCTCCTCCAAACTAATGAAAAACTGTTTTTT. Based on the CDR3 plus reference TRBV7-2 and TRBJ1-4, the full variable domain is GAGVSQSPSNKVTEKGKDVELRCDPISGHTALYWYRQSLGQGLEFLIYFQGNSAPDKSGLPSDRFSAERTGGSVSTLTIQRTQQEDSAVYLCASSSSLLQTNEKLFFGSGTQLSVL.

This clonotype has a handful of counts. The chain joins TRBV6-1 to TRBJ1-1, with a tentative D call TRBD1 (6 bases). The CDR3 loop spans 15 amino acids. Germline loops: CDR1 MNHNS, CDR2 SASEGT. Trimming pared 6 bases from V and 3 bases from J, leaving 17 bases between. As DNA, the CDR3 is TGTGCCAGCAGCGTAATGGGGGCGGGGGACACTGAAGCTTTCTTT. Amino acid sequence: CASSVMGAGDTEAFF.

Concerning this clonotype itself: This may be a read error, as it is one base from a much larger clone. The V call is TRBV5-1, the J call TRBJ1-1, with unresolved D. The CDR3 is 17 residues long. V lost 1 base and J 4 bases, leaving 20 bases between the germline ends. Germline lookup yields CDR1 SGHRS and CDR2 YFSETQ. The CDR3 here is CASSLLPVGIFGTEAFF. DNA of the CDR3: TGCGCCAGCAGCTTGTTGCCAGTGGGTATATTCGGCACTGAAGCTTTCTTT. The variable domain in full, completed from reference TRBV5-1 and TRBJ1-1, reads KAGVTQTPRYLIKTRGQQVTLSCSPISGHRSVSWYQQTPGQGLQFLFEYFSETQRNKGNFPGRFSGRQFSNSRSEMNVSTLELGDSALYLCASSLLPVGIFGTEAFFGQGTRLTVV.

This clonotype came up many times. The chain employs TRBV10-3 and TRBJ2-2; D call uncertain. V gave up 6 bases and J gave up 4 bases, with 3 bases separating them. The CDR3 covers 11 residues. The V gene's germline CDR1 is ENHRY and CDR2 SYGVKD. The CDR3 DNA reads as TGTGCCATCAGACTCACCGGGGAGCTGTTTTTT. Amino acids: CAIRLTGELFF.

The genes are TRBV29-1 and TRBJ1-4; 9 nucleotides line up with TRBD1. The junction had 12 bases not matched to a gene; V was cut back by 7 bases and J by 0 bases. The CDR3 has 17 residues. Germline V gives CDR1 SQVTM, CDR2 ANQGSEA. The CDR3 protein is CSAGQGPAGATNEKLFF. CDR3 bases: TGCAGCGCCGGACAGGGGCCCGCAGGGGCAACTAATGAAAAACTGTTTTTT.

This clonotype came up a few times. The chain joins TRBV20-1 to TRBJ2-3; 9 bases line up with TRBD2. Per germline, CDR1 DFQATT and CDR2 SNEGSKA (reference sequence). With 1 base clipped from V and 5 bases from J, the junction kept 7 bases outside the gene matches. The CDR3 has 15 residues. In nucleotides, the CDR3 is TGCAGTGCTAGAGTGCGGGGGGGCCGTTTAGATACGCAGTATTTT. Its translation: CSARVRGGRLDTQYF.

This chain uses TRBV13 with TRBJ2-6, with no clear D. This CDR3 comprises 14 residues. The V gene's germline CDR1 is PRHDT and CDR2 FYEKMQ (reference sequence). V was cut by 5 bases and J by 0 bases, with 5 bases left in between. The CDR3 spells CASSRNSGANVLTF. CDR3 sequence (DNA): TGTGCCAGCAGCCGCAACTCTGGGGCCAACGTCCTGACTTTC.

This clonotype was seen only a few times. The rearrangement links TRBV7-3 to TRBJ2-7; D gene uncertain. Germline V gene data show CDR1 as SGHTA and CDR2 as FQGTGA. V lost 0 bases and J lost 2, with 14 bases in between. The CDR3 length is 16 residues. CDR3 nucleotides: TGTGCCAGCAGCTTAACGGGCCCCCTGACCCCCTACGAGCAGTACTTC. Translating it yields CASSLTGPLTPYEQYF.